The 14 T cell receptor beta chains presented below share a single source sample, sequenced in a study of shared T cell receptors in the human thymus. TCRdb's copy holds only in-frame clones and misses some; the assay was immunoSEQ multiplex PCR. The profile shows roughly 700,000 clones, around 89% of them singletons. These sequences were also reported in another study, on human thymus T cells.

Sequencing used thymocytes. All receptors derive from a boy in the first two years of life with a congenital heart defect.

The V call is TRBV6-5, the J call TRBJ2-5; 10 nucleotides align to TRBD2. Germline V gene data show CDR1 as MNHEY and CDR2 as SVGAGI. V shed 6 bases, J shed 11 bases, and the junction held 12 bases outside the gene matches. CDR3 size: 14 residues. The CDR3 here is CASRGQREGEGQYF. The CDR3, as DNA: TGTGCCAGCAGGGGACAGCGGGAGGGCGAGGGGCAGTACTTC.

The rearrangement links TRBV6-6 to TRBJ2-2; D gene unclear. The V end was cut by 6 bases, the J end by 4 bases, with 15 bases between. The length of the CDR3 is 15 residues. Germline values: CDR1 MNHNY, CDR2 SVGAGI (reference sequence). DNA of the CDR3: TGTGCCAGCAGCCCCGGGTGGCGAGGCACCGGGGAGCTGTTTTTT. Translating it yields CASSPGWRGTGELFF.

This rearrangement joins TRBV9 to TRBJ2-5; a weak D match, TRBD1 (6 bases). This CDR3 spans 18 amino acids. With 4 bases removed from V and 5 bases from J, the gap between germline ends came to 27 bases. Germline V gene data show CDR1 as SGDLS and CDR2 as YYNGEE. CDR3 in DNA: TGTGCCAGCAGCCCCCGGCCCCAAAACAGGGAGTTAAGTGAGACCCAGTACTTC. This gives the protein CASSPRPQNRELSETQYF. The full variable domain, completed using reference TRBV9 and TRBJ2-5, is DSGVTQTPKHLITATGQRVTLRCSPRSGDLSVYWYQQSLDQGLQFLIQYYNGEERAKGNILERFSAQQFPDLHSELNLSSLELGDSALYFCASSPRPQNRELSETQYFGPGTRLLVL.

The CDR3 loop is CASSQSALAELTGELFF. CDR3 DNA: TGCGCCAGCAGCCAATCGGCGCTAGCGGAACTAACCGGGGAGCTGTTTTTT. The genes are TRBV4-1 and TRBJ2-2; TRBD2 matches at 7 bases. Per the germline V gene, CDR1 is MGHRA and CDR2 is YSYEKL. The trim removed 2 bases at V and 5 bases at J, leaving 11 bases unmatched. The CDR3 loop spans 17 amino acids.

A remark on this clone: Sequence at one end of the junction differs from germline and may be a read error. Here the CDR3 reads CASSYGTGGIF. The DNA of the CDR3 is TGTGCCAGCAGCTATGGGACAGGAGGGATCTTC. This chain joins TRBV7-9 and TRBJ2-1; 8 bases fit TRBD1. Germline V gives CDR1 SEHNR, CDR2 FQNEAQ (reference sequence). CDR3 length: 11 residues.

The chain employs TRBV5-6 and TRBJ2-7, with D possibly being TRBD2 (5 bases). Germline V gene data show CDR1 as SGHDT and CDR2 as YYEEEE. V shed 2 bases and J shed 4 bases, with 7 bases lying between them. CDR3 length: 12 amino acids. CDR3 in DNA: TGTGCCAGCAGCTTTGGGGAGTACGAGCAGTACTTC. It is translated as CASSFGEYEQYF.

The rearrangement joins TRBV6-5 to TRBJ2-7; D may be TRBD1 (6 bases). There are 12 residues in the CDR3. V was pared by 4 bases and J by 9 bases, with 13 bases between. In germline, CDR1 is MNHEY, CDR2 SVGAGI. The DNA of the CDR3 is TGTGCCAGCAGTTTCAGGGGCCCGTGGCAGTACTTC. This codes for CASSFRGPWQYF.

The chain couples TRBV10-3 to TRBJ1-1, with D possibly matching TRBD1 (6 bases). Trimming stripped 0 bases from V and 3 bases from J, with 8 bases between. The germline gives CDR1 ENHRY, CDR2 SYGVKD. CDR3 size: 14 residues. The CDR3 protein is CAISESPGDTEAFF. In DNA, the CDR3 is TGTGCCATCAGTGAGTCGCCAGGGGACACTGAAGCTTTCTTT.

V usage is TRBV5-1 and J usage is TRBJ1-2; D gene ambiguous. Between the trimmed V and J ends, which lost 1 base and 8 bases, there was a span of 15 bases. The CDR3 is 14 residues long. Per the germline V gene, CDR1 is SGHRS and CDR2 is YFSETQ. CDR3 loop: CASSLSVEAWGYTF. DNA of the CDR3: TGCGCCAGCAGCTTGTCCGTAGAAGCGTGGGGCTACACCTTC.

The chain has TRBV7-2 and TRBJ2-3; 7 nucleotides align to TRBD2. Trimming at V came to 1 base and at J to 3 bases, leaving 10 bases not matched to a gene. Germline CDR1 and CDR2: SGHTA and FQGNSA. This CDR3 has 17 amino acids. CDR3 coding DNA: TGTGCCAGCAGCTTAGGGTCGGCGGGAGCTTCGACAGATACGCAGTATTTT. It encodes CASSLGSAGASTDTQYF.

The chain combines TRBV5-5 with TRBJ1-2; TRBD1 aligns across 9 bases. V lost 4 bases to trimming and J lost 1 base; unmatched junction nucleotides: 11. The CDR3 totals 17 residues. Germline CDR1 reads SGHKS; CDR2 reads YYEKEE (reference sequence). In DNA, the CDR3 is TGTGCCAGCAGCCTTACCGGGACAGGGAACCTTAACTATGGCTACACCTTC. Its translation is CASSLTGTGNLNYGYTF. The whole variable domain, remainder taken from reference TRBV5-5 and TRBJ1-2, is DAGVTQSPTHLIKTRGQQVTLRCSPISGHKSVSWYQQVLGQGPQFIFQYYEKEERGRGNFPDRFSARQFPNYSSELNVNALLLGDSALYLCASSLTGTGNLNYGYTFGSGTRLTVV.

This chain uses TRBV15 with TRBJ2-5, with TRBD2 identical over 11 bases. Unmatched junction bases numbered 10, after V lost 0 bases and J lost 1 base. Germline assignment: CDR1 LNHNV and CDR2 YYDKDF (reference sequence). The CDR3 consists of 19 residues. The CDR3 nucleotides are TGTGCCACCAGCAGAGATACGAGGGCTAGCGGGAGGACCCAAGAGACCCAGTACTTC. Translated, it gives CATSRDTRASGRTQETQYF.

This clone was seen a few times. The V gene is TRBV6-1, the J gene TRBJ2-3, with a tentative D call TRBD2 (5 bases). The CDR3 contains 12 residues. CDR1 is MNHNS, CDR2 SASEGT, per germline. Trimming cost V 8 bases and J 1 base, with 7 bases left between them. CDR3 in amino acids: CASVGGTDTQYF. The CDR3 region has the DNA TGTGCCAGCGTCGGGGGCACAGATACGCAGTATTTT.

In DNA form, the CDR3 reads TGTGCCAGCAGCTTCCAACTAGCGGGAGGCAATGAGCAGTTCTTC. Translation: CASSFQLAGGNEQFF. The chain combines TRBV11-2 with TRBJ2-1; 12 positions agree with TRBD2. This CDR3 region has 15 residues. Germline-derived CDR1 and CDR2 are SGHAT and FQNNGV. The V gene end was trimmed by 3 bases and the J gene end by 6 bases; junction bases not matched to a gene: 3.